This TCR beta chain was recovered during a study of CD8 T cells in Susac syndrome. TCR beta sequences were obtained from blood CD8+ and CD4+ T cells. Random hexamers served to reverse transcribe roughly 0.45 to 1 ug RNA. In TCRdb, the immunoSEQ multiplex PCR reads were re-called with MiXCR into one record per CDR3 protein. The table includes about 300,000 distinct CDR3 sequences, about nine tenths detected once. The V gene end was trimmed by 2 bases and the J gene end by 4 bases; junction bases not matched to a gene: 4. CDR1 and CDR2 (germline): MDHEN, SYDVKM. CDR3 length: 15 residues. In its sample, this clonotype was seen a few times.

The source of this sequence is a human donor with multiple sclerosis. The chain combines TRBV28 with TRBJ2-2; TRBD2 matches at 7 bases. Sequenced input: CD8+ T cells from PBMCs. The CDR3 loop reads CASSLPGGTTGELFF. CDR3 in DNA: TGTGCCAGCAGTTTACCCGGGGGGACCACCGGGGAGCTGTTTTTT.